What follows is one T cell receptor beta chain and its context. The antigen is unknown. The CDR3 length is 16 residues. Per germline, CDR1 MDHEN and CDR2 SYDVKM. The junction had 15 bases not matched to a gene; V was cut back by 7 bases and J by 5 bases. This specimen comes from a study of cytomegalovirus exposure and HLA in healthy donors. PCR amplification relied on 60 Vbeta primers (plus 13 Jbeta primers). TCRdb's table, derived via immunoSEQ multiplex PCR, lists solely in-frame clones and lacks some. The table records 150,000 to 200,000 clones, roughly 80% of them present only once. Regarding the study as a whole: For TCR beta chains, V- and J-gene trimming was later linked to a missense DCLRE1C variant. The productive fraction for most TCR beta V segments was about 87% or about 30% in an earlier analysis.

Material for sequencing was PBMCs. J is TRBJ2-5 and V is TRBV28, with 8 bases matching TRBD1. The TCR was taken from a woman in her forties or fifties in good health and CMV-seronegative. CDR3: CASTLRSRTGPETQYF. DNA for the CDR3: TGTGCCAGCACCCTAAGATCGAGGACAGGGCCCGAGACCCAGTACTTC.